This TCR beta chain originates from a study of blood T cells in healthy people across ages (dated by TCRdb to between 2014 and 2016). For the wider study: Template switching captured roughly one uniquely barcoded TCR beta cDNA molecule per two T cells in model experiments. Age-related changes in TCR beta repertoire diversity were measured in the study by deep sequencing normalized with unique cDNA molecular identifiers. Donors were grouped into four age groups: young (average 16 years), middle-aged (roughly 38), aged (roughly 67) and long-lived (approximately 75). To avoid experimental bias, donors of different ages were spread randomly across the sequencing lanes. The study analyzed two additional independent replicas of 1 million unique cDNA reads from the same blood draw for two donors, one aged 18 to 29 and one aged 80 or older.

About this clonotype itself: Its cognate antigen has yet to be identified. Base qualities were left out, and no much larger clone turns up one base away.

The V end loses 2 bases and the J end loses 11 bases, and a stretch of 9 bases separates them. From its cysteine to its phenylalanine, the CDR3 spans 11 amino acids. The sequence is cut down to CDR3 DNA, 33 bases in frame from base 1. Results and caveats for the whole study, not just this receptor: Since profiling was done on bulk unsorted PBMCs, naive and antigen-experienced compartments could not be conclusively compared. Because donor CMV infection status was unknown, age-related changes in expanded clonotypes were potentially confounded. As age increased, observed TCR beta diversity per million T cells dropped in a roughly linear way, and a significant reduction was already evident by age about 36. Total diversity estimates from one million sequenced T cells were considered lower bounds and underestimates. Compared with the aged group, more naive CD4+ T cells, fewer expanded clones and increased TCR diversity were shown by the long-lived group, suggesting age selection. A strong correlation was found between observed TCR beta diversity and the percentage of naive T cells measured by flow cytometry.

Library method: 5' RACE. TCRdb records Illumina HiSeq 2500 as the sequencer. A second PCR of 7 to 11 cycles was performed with a sample-barcoded 5' primer and a J-beta primer mix. Each TCR beta cDNA molecule received a unique molecular identifier from a template-switch 5' adaptor carrying 12 random nucleotides. Each sample yielded at least 2.5 million CDR3-containing paired-end reads. All of the RNA was converted into first-strand cDNA using the Mint cDNA synthesis kit, with a TRBC-specific oligonucleotide serving as the primer. Following uracil-DNA glycosylase treatment, all cDNA underwent a first 18-cycle PCR with the universal primers M1SS and BC2_uni_R. The published analysis was carried out like this. Normalization of each sample was performed by random selection of 1 million high-quality reads, each carrying a distinct molecular identifier. Reads with shared molecular identifiers were discarded instead of being binned into consensus sequences. MiTCR, with a Q25 quality threshold and the strictest error-elimination algorithm, was used for CDR3 identification, clonotype clustering and error correction. A nonparametric unseen species model using Euler transformation provided a lower-bound estimate of total TCR beta diversity. The public reads were run again by TCRdb, first through fastp at Q25 and then through MiXCR, and only productive beta chains were kept. Rows matching on CDR3 protein sequence are summarized as one entry with the most common DNA and genes. The V and J calls here are based on TCRdb, not the publication. The sample has over 600,000 distinct CDR3 sequences on record, approximately 21% of them singletons. The leading ten clones occupy roughly 3.7% of the sample.

Systemically healthy Caucasian individuals from Russia, some 36 in total and aged about 6 to 90 years, were included as donors. Each donor gave around 9.9 milliliters of peripheral blood, collected into EDTA-treated Vacutainer tubes. PBMCs were isolated by Ficoll-Paque density-gradient centrifugation, with at least 6 million obtained per sample. Total RNA was extracted from PBMCs with Trizol reagent, with at least 6 micrograms obtained per sample. For every donor, flow cytometry on a PBMC aliquot measured the percentage of naive CD45RAhigh/CD27high T cells. This TCR came from a man between 65 and 85 years old in good health. The sequence links TRBV12-3 or TRBV12-4 to TRBJ1-2, with no confidently assigned D gene. What was sequenced was blood. The DNA is TGTGCCAGCAGTTTAAACTCGTGGTACACCTTC. Translated, this gives CASSLNSWYTF.